This passage covers 24 T cell receptor beta chains from one sample sequenced in a study of OX40 agonist ivuxolimab in advanced cancers. Sequenced by immunoSEQ multiplex PCR; TCRdb stores in-frame clones only, minus some. The sample includes 66,000 or so clones, 85% of them seen just once. The sequenced sample was CD4+ or CD8+ T cells sorted from blood, obtained in a trial of the OX40 agonist ivuxolimab. Receptor source: an adult with an advanced solid tumor such as melanoma, head and neck, liver or kidney cancer.

Comments on this clone: One junction end disagrees with the germline gene, perhaps due to a read error. The chain links TRBV6-1 to TRBJ1-5; D ambiguous. Germline-derived CDR1 and CDR2 are MNHNS and SASEGT. The CDR3 spans 11 residues. CDR3 DNA: TGTGCCAGCAGTGACAGTCAGGCCCAGCATTTT. It encodes CASSDSQAQHF.

The chain recombines TRBV18 with TRBJ2-5; tentatively, D is TRBD1 (6 bases). This CDR3 has 13 amino acids. V dropped 3 bases and J dropped 3 bases, with 8 bases sitting between them. CDR1 and CDR2 from the germline V gene are KGHSH and LQKENI. The CDR3, as DNA: TGTGCCAGCTCACCGACAGGAAAAGAGACCCAGTACTTC. Protein: CASSPTGKETQYF.

This sequence joins TRBV7-7 and TRBJ2-1; D could derive from TRBD1 or TRBD2 (5 bases each). Trimming stripped 7 bases from V and 4 bases from J, with 17 bases between. CDR1 and CDR2 (germline): SSHAT, FNYEAQ (reference sequence). The CDR3 has 15 amino acids. The CDR3 DNA sequence: TGTGCCAGCACCCCTCTTTTCGGGGCGTACAATGAGCAGTTCTTC. This gives the protein CASTPLFGAYNEQFF.

V gene TRBV7-3 combines with J gene TRBJ1-1, with a weak D call TRBD1 (5 bases). Germline CDR1 is SGHTA and CDR2 is FQGTGA. Trimming removed 2 bases from V and 7 bases from J, with 8 bases in between. The CDR3 length is 12 residues. DNA of the CDR3: TGTGCCAGCAGCTTAGGACACAATGAAGCTTTCTTT. It codes for CASSLGHNEAFF.

The V and J genes are TRBV7-8 and TRBJ1-5, with a possible D match to TRBD1 (6 bases). Trimming removed 6 bases from V and 6 bases from J, with 21 bases in between. Germline V gives CDR1 SGHVS, CDR2 FQNEAQ. The CDR3 sequence is 16 residues long. CDR3 DNA: TGTGCCAGCAGTAAGGACCGGGACAAACGGAGTCAGCCCCAGCATTTT. Protein sequence: CASSKDRDKRSQPQHF.

The V and J genes are TRBV19 and TRBJ1-1; D call uncertain. Deletions cut 7 bases from V and 4 bases from J, with 19 bases between. Looked up from germline, CDR1 is LNHDA and CDR2 is SQIVND (reference sequence). This CDR3 is built from 15 residues. CDR3 residues: CASTPLPGLATEAFF. CDR3 coding DNA: TGTGCCAGTACCCCACTTCCGGGATTAGCCACTGAAGCTTTCTTT.

The genes are TRBV28 and TRBJ1-3; D not certain. There are 16 residues in the CDR3. Deletions cut 2 bases from V and 3 bases from J, with 14 bases between. CDR1 and CDR2 from the germline V gene are MDHEN and SYDVKM. CDR3 bases: TGTGCCAGCAGTTTAATTTCGTCAGGCGGTGGAAACACCATATATTTT. Protein: CASSLISSGGGNTIYF.

The chain recombines TRBV28 with TRBJ1-5; 9 bases map to TRBD1. Germline V gene lookup returns CDR1 MDHEN and CDR2 SYDVKM. This CDR3 is built from 13 residues. V shed 6 bases, J shed 7 bases, and the junction held 4 bases outside the gene matches. The CDR3 region has the DNA TGTGCCAGCAGACGACAGGGGGGGCAGCCCCAGCATTTT. This gives the protein CASRRQGGQPQHF.

This chain connects TRBV30 to TRBJ2-1, with 9 bases aligning to TRBD2. Unmatched junction bases numbered 8, after V lost 4 bases and J lost 7 bases. The V gene's germline CDR1 is GTSNPN and CDR2 SVGIG (reference sequence). CDR3 length equals 14 residues. This CDR3 is CAWKIAGGRNEQFF. The CDR3 DNA reads as TGTGCCTGGAAGATTGCGGGGGGGCGTAATGAGCAGTTCTTC. The full variable domain, its missing parts supplied by reference TRBV30 and TRBJ2-1, is SQTIHQWPATLVQPVGSPLSLECTVEGTSNPNLYWYRQAAGRGLQLLFYSVGIGQISSEVPQNLSASRPQDRQFILSSKKLLLSDSGFYLCAWKIAGGRNEQFFGPGTRLTVL.

The chain joins TRBV18 to TRBJ2-7, with a possible D match to TRBD2 (5 bases). This CDR3 has 15 residues. Deletions cut 3 bases from V and 0 bases from J, with 12 bases between. The V gene's germline CDR1 is KGHSH and CDR2 LQKENI. The CDR3 coding sequence is TGTGCCAGCTCACCTGAGACTACCAGCTCCTACGAGCAGTACTTC. It codes for CASSPETTSSYEQYF. Filled out from reference TRBV18 and TRBJ2-7, the complete variable domain reads NAGVMQNPRHLVRRRGQEARLRCSPMKGHSHVYWYRQLPEEGLKFMVYLQKENIIDESGMPKERFSAEFPKEGPSILRIQQVVRGDSAAYFCASSPETTSSYEQYFGPGTRLTVT.

This chain connects TRBV28 to TRBJ2-3; 11 bases are a match to TRBD2. J was trimmed by 0 bases and V by 6 bases; bases with no gene match: 5. The CDR3 is 16 residues long. Looked up from germline, CDR1 is MDHEN and CDR2 is SYDVKM. CDR3 in DNA: TGTGCCAGCAGGTCCGGGACTAGCGGAAGCACAGATACGCAGTATTTT. Protein: CASRSGTSGSTDTQYF.

The V and J genes are TRBV6-1 and TRBJ1-2; TRBD1 matches 7 bases. This CDR3 has 12 amino acids. Germline V CDR1 and CDR2: MNHNS, SASEGT. V shed 10 bases, J shed 4 bases, and the junction held 6 bases outside the gene matches. In nucleotides, the CDR3 is TGTGCCACCGGGACAGAACCCTATGGCTACACCTTC. Amino acid sequence: CATGTEPYGYTF.

The J gene is TRBJ1-1, the V gene TRBV7-3, with 12 bases fitting TRBD1. Trimming took 1 base from V and 4 from J; bases not matched to a gene: 1. Germline-derived CDR1 and CDR2 are SGHTA and FQGTGA. The CDR3 has 15 residues. DNA of the CDR3: TGTGCCAGCAGCTTAATGGGACAGGGGGCCACTGAAGCTTTCTTT. Its translation is CASSLMGQGATEAFF.

This clone has only one observation. This chain connects TRBV10-3 to TRBJ1-2, with 10 bases aligning to TRBD1. Trimming at V came to 3 bases and at J to 7 bases, leaving 2 bases not matched to a gene. This CDR3 has 13 residues. Germline CDR1 and CDR2: ENHRY and SYGVKD. The CDR3 loop is CAISDWTGGGYTF. CDR3 nucleotides: TGTGCCATCAGTGACTGGACAGGGGGTGGCTACACCTTC.

The V and J genes are TRBV4-2 and TRBJ1-6; TRBD1 matches 8 bases. This CDR3 region has 17 residues. In germline, CDR1 is LGHNA, CDR2 YNFKEQ. V lost 5 bases, J lost 9 bases, and 15 bases stayed unmatched. CDR3 bases: TGTGCCAGCAGCTTATTCTCACAGGGGGAAGGAAGTTCACCCCTCCACTTT. It encodes CASSLFSQGEGSSPLHF.

The chain couples TRBV11-3 to TRBJ2-6, with 9 nucleotides matching TRBD1. The CDR3 is made up of 17 amino acids. Per germline, CDR1 SGHNT and CDR2 YENEEA. The J segment lost 1 base and the V segment lost 5 bases, leaving 6 bases of the junction unmatched. CDR3 DNA sequence: TGTGCCAGCAGCCGTACAGGGGGCCCGTCTGGGGCCAACGTCCTGACTTTC. Protein: CASSRTGGPSGANVLTF.

The V and J genes are TRBV2 and TRBJ2-1; a possible D gene is TRBD2 (5 bases). The CDR3 sequence is 15 residues long. Germline V gives CDR1 SNHLY, CDR2 FYNNEI. V was clipped by 4 bases and J by 1 base, with 11 bases between them. The CDR3 sequence: CASSVRGSSYNEQFF. The CDR3 coding sequence is TGTGCCAGCAGTGTCAGAGGGAGTTCCTACAATGAGCAGTTCTTC.

The chain uses TRBV30 and TRBJ1-1; a weak D match, TRBD1 (6 bases). The CDR3 is made up of 11 amino acids. V was shortened by 2 bases and J by 10 bases, with 11 bases between the two germline ends. The germline V gene encodes CDR1 GTSNPN and CDR2 SVGIG (reference sequence). For the CDR3, the DNA is TGTGCCTGGAGTAGGGGGGCCGGAGCTTTCTTT. It is translated as CAWSRGAGAFF.

This chain links TRBV6-1 with TRBJ2-7; the D gene could be TRBD1 or TRBD2 (5 bases each). Germline assignment: CDR1 MNHNS and CDR2 SASEGT. The V and J ends lost 6 bases and 3 bases respectively, with 12 bases between them. There are 13 residues in the CDR3. The CDR3 DNA reads as TGTGCCAGCAGCGCGAGGGGCTACTACGAGCAGTACTTC. This sequence encodes CASSARGYYEQYF.

This clone was seen just once. The CDR3 spells CASSRQGEITEQYF. CDR3 bases: TGTGCCAGCTCACGACAGGGGGAAATCACCGAGCAGTACTTC. The chain links TRBV18 to TRBJ2-5, with 9 positions matching TRBD1. Matching the DNA end better, TRBJ2-7 makes the J call doubtful. Germline V CDR1 and CDR2: KGHSH, LQKENI. The CDR3 covers 14 residues.

The chain has TRBV7-2 and TRBJ2-5, with 9 bases that match TRBD2. CDR3 length equals 16 residues. J was trimmed by 5 bases and V by 3 bases; bases with no gene match: 10. Germline CDR1 SGHTA, CDR2 FQGNSA. CDR3 loop: CASSFMAGGLRETQYF. The CDR3 region has the DNA TGTGCCAGCAGCTTTATGGCGGGGGGGCTTCGGGAGACCCAGTACTTC. The full variable domain, completed using reference TRBV7-2 and TRBJ2-5, is GAGVSQSPSNKVTEKGKDVELRCDPISGHTALYWYRQSLGQGLEFLIYFQGNSAPDKSGLPSDRFSAERTGGSVSTLTIQRTQQEDSAVYLCASSFMAGGLRETQYFGPGTRLLVL.

The chain carries TRBV7-2 and TRBJ1-2; D is undetermined. The CDR3 length is 13 residues. Trimming left V 5 bases short and J 6 bases short, with 13 bases between. The V gene's germline CDR1 is SGHTA and CDR2 FQGNSA. DNA for the CDR3: TGTGCCAGCAGCCAAGGGAGGGAGGATGGCTACACCTTC. Protein: CASSQGREDGYTF.

The chain combines TRBV10-3 with TRBJ2-7; tentative D call: TRBD2 (5 bases). In germline, CDR1 is ENHRY, CDR2 SYGVKD. Trimming removed 0 bases at V and 6 bases at J, with 15 bases between. This CDR3 is built from 15 residues. The CDR3 sequence: CAISESGRESGEQYF. The CDR3 region has the DNA TGTGCCATCAGTGAGTCGGGAAGGGAGTCAGGCGAGCAGTACTTC.

V gene TRBV28 combines with J gene TRBJ1-5; D may be TRBD1 (5 bases). The CDR3 is 14 residues long. Germline V gene data show CDR1 as MDHEN and CDR2 as SYDVKM. V was shortened by 2 bases and J by 6 bases, with 11 bases between the two germline ends. CDR3 residues: CASSLGAGGQPQHF. CDR3 in DNA: TGTGCCAGCAGTTTAGGGGCCGGAGGTCAGCCCCAGCATTTT.